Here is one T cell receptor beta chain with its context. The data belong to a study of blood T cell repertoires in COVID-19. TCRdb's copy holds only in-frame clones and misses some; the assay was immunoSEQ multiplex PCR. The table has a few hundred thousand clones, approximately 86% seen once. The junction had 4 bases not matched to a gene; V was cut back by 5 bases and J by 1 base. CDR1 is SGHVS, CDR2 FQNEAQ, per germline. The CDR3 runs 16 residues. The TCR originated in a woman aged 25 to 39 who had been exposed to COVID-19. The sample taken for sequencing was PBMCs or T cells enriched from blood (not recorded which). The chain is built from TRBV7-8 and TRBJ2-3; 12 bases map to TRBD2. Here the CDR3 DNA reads TGTGCCAGCAGCCCAAGGACTAGCGGGGGCACAGATACGCAGTATTTT. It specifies CASSPRTSGGTDTQYF.